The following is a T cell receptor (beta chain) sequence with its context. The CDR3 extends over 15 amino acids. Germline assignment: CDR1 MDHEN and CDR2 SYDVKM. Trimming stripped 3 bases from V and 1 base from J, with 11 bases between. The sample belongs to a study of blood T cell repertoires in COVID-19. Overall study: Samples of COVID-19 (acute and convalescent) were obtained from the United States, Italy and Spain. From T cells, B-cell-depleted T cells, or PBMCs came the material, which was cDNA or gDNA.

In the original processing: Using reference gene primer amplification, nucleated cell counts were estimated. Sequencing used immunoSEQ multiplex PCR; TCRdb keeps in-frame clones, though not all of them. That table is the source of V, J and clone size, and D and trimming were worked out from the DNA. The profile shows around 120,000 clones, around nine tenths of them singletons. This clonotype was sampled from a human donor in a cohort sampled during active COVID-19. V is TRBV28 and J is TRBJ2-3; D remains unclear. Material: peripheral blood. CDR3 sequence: CASSFRSVGTDTQYF. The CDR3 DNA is TGTGCCAGCAGTTTCCGGAGCGTCGGCACAGATACGCAGTATTTT.